These 19 T cell receptor beta chains were sequenced from one sample in a study of T-cell memory formation after mild COVID-19. TCRdb processed the 5' RACE reads anew with MiXCR; each CDR3 protein has one entry. The sample lists 470,000 or so distinct CDR3 sequences, around a quarter seen once, with roughly an eighth in the top ten. Sequencing was done on a sample of PBMCs or a T cell subset sorted from them (not recorded which). These receptors all come from an adult woman who had mild COVID-19 (a few samples of this study predate the infection). Cell type and time point are not known.

This clonotype was counted a few times. The chain uses TRBV6-5 and TRBJ2-7; weak D call: TRBD1 (6 bases). Trimming pared 0 bases from V and 4 bases from J, leaving 13 bases between. Germline CDR1 reads MNHEY; CDR2 reads SVGAGI. The CDR3 has 15 residues. CDR3 nucleotide sequence: TGTGCCAGCAGTTACTCGATGTGGCAGGGGTACGAGCAGTACTTC. As protein: CASSYSMWQGYEQYF.

The chain carries TRBV7-9 and TRBJ2-1; D not resolved. CDR3 length: 17 residues. The germline V and J ends were trimmed by 10 bases and 6 bases, with 28 bases remaining between them. Germline V gene lookup returns CDR1 SEHNR and CDR2 FQNEAQ (reference sequence). CDR3 bases: TGTGCCACTTCCCCTAATCCGGGTCCAAGAGGTTTCAATGAGCAGTTCTTC. Protein product: CATSPNPGPRGFNEQFF. The whole variable domain, filled in from reference TRBV7-9 and TRBJ2-1, reads DTGVSQNPRHKITKRGQNVTFRCDPISEHNRLYWYRQTLGQGPEFLTYFQNEAQLEKSRLLSDRFSAERPKGSFSTLEIQRTEQGDSAMYLCATSPNPGPRGFNEQFFGPGTRLTVL.

The rearrangement links TRBV12-3 or TRBV12-4 to TRBJ1-5; 7 bases are a match to TRBD1. Unmatched junction bases numbered 4, after V lost 4 bases and J lost 1 base. The CDR3 extends over 15 amino acids. The CDR3 sequence is CASSYTGASNQPQHF. CDR3 nucleotide sequence: TGTGCCAGCAGTTATACAGGGGCCAGCAATCAGCCCCAGCATTTT.

The V call is TRBV18, the J call TRBJ1-2, with 7 bases identical to TRBD1. The germline V gene encodes CDR1 KGHSH and CDR2 LQKENI. The CDR3 is 16 residues long. Trimming removed 1 base from V and 0 bases from J; junction bases left unmatched: 5. CDR3 coding DNA: TGTGCCAGCTCACCACTGGACAGGACAACTAACTATGGCTACACCTTC. Amino acid sequence: CASSPLDRTTNYGYTF.

This clonotype was counted between two and nine times. J is TRBJ2-3 and V is TRBV3-1; a possible D gene is TRBD2 (5 bases). Germline assignment: CDR1 LGHDT and CDR2 YNNKEL (reference sequence). The CDR3 contains 16 residues. V was pared by 0 bases and J by 4 bases, with 14 bases between. CDR3 protein: CASSQDLARPSDTQYF. In DNA form, the CDR3 reads TGTGCCAGCAGCCAAGATCTAGCACGTCCCTCAGATACGCAGTATTTT.

The gene calls are TRBV9 and TRBJ1-1; D call uncertain. V was shortened by 0 bases and J by 3 bases, with 6 bases between the two germline ends. Germline CDR1 and CDR2: SGDLS and YYNGEE. CDR3 size: 13 residues. This chain's CDR3 is CASSVVLDTEAFF. The CDR3 DNA sequence: TGTGCCAGCAGCGTAGTTTTGGACACTGAAGCTTTCTTT.

The rearrangement links TRBV30 to TRBJ2-1; 13 bases are shared with TRBD2. There are 17 residues in the CDR3. The germline V gene has CDR1 GTSNPN and CDR2 SVGIG (reference sequence). J was trimmed by 5 bases and V by 0 bases; bases with no gene match: 7. CDR3 loop: CAWSVGLAGVTNNEQFF. The CDR3 DNA reads TGTGCCTGGAGTGTCGGACTAGCGGGAGTAACGAACAATGAGCAGTTCTTC.

This clonotype was observed once. Because the CDR3's place on the DNA is in doubt, the DNA is left out and the CDR3 is given as listed by TCRdb. The V and J genes are TRBV7-5 and TRBJ1-3. TRBV7-5 constitutes a pseudogene. A total of 18 residues make up the CDR3, ends included. The CDR3: CISVPEAPAWPSGNTIYF.

V gene TRBV29-1 combines with J gene TRBJ2-1; 7 bases are a match to TRBD2. Germline values: CDR1 SQVTM, CDR2 ANQGSEA. After removal of 7 bases from V and 9 bases from J, the junction contained 12 bases not matched to a gene. CDR3 length: 13 amino acids. The CDR3 loop reads CSGGTITFGEQFF. CDR3 nucleotides: TGCAGCGGGGGGACTATAACCTTCGGTGAGCAGTTCTTC.

This clonotype was counted a few times. The chain uses TRBV5-1 and TRBJ2-7; D is uncertain. Per the germline V gene, CDR1 is SGHRS and CDR2 is YFSETQ. The V end lost 2 bases, the J end lost 6 bases, and 21 bases lay between the germline ends. This CDR3 has 16 residues. The CDR3 protein is CASSLGSRVSSSEQYF. Here the CDR3 DNA reads TGCGCCAGCAGCTTAGGGTCAAGGGTCTCCTCAAGCGAGCAGTACTTC.

The chain couples TRBV29-1 to TRBJ1-5, with D possibly matching TRBD1 (6 bases). V was cut by 4 bases and J by 5 bases, with 9 bases left in between. This CDR3 contains 12 residues. Germline V CDR1 and CDR2: SQVTM, ANQGSEA. In nucleotides, the CDR3 is TGCAGCGTTGGAAGGGGGGATCAGCCCCAGCATTTT. Translating gives CSVGRGDQPQHF.

V and J are TRBV7-9 and TRBJ2-1; the D gene is possibly TRBD1 (5 bases). The CDR3 consists of 12 residues. Germline V lookup: CDR1 SEHNR, CDR2 FQNEAQ (reference sequence). Trimming cost V 6 bases and J 8 bases, with 11 bases left between them. The CDR3 sequence is CASRPGWDEQFF. CDR3 in DNA: TGTGCCAGCAGGCCAGGGTGGGATGAGCAGTTCTTC.

In DNA, the CDR3 is TGTGCCAGCAGGCCCGGGACAGGGGCTTATGGCTACACCTTC. Translating gives CASRPGTGAYGYTF. This chain joins TRBV12-3 or TRBV12-4 and TRBJ1-2; 10 nucleotides agree with TRBD1. This CDR3 contains 14 residues. With 6 bases clipped from V and 5 bases from J, the junction kept 6 bases outside the gene matches.

This chain uses TRBV6-2 or TRBV6-3 with TRBJ2-7; 8 nucleotides agree with TRBD2. The V segment lost 3 bases and the J segment 2 bases; nucleotides outside the gene matches: 12. CDR3 length: 17 residues. CDR1 and CDR2 (germline): MNHEY, SVGEGT. The CDR3: CASSYGTDAGGAYEQYF. In DNA form, the CDR3 reads TGTGCCAGCAGTTATGGAACCGACGCGGGGGGCGCCTACGAGCAGTACTTC.

This clonotype has just a few counts. This chain links TRBV19 with TRBJ2-6, with D tentatively TRBD1 (6 bases). In germline, CDR1 is LNHDA, CDR2 SQIVND (reference sequence). Trimming left V 10 bases short and J 12 bases short, with 16 bases between. The CDR3 has 12 residues. CDR3 region: CATQDTGSVLTF. The CDR3 DNA sequence: TGTGCCACCCAAGATACAGGGAGCGTCCTGACTTTC.

The V call is TRBV6-5, the J call TRBJ1-5, with D possibly being TRBD1 (5 bases). Looked up from germline, CDR1 is MNHEY and CDR2 is SVGAGI. V lost 2 bases, J lost 3 bases, and 8 bases lay in between. The CDR3 sequence is 14 residues long. The CDR3 here is CASSYRGTNQPQHF. The CDR3 DNA sequence: TGTGCCAGCAGTTACCGGGGGACCAATCAGCCCCAGCATTTT.

The rearrangement uses TRBV20-1 and TRBJ2-1; D remains unclear. Between the trimmed V and J ends, which lost 3 bases and 5 bases, there was a span of 8 bases. CDR3 size: 12 residues. In germline, CDR1 is DFQATT, CDR2 SNEGSKA (reference sequence). The CDR3 DNA sequence: TGCAGTGCTAGGTGGGGAAACAATGAGCAGTTCTTC. Translated, it gives CSARWGNNEQFF.

The V and J genes are TRBV29-1 and TRBJ1-1; weak D call: TRBD1 (5 bases). Germline V gene data show CDR1 as SQVTM and CDR2 as ANQGSEA. The CDR3 loop spans 12 amino acids. The ends were cut back, 6 bases at V and 5 bases at J, with 13 bases in the middle. The CDR3 DNA reads TGCAGCGTGACGGTCGGGGGGACTGAAGCTTTCTTT. Its translation: CSVTVGGTEAFF.

This clonotype was seen a few times. The chain combines TRBV12-3 or TRBV12-4 with TRBJ2-5; D uncertain. The CDR3 has 13 residues. V was cut by 5 bases and J by 5 bases, with 12 bases left in between. CDR3: CASSLYKRETQYF. As DNA, the CDR3 is TGTGCCAGCAGTCTGTATAAGAGGGAGACCCAGTACTTC.